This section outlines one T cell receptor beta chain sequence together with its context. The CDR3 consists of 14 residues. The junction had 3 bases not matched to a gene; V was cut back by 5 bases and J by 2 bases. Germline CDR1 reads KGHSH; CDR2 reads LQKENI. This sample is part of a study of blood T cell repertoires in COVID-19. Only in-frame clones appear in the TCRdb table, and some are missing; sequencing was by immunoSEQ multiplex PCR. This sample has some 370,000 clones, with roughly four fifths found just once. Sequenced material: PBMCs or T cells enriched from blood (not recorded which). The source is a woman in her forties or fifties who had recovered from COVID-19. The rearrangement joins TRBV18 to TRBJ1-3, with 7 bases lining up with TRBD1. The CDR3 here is CASSSQGAGNTIYF. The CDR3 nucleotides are TGTGCCAGCTCATCCCAGGGGGCTGGAAACACCATATATTTT.